The present TCR beta chain was sequenced within a study of Graves' ophthalmopathy and Graves' hyperthyroidism. Amplification of the TCR beta CDR3 regions used RNA transcripts (as template). In the first round, RT-PCR was carried out with HTBI primers, and a multiplex PCR formed the second round. Via MiXCR, TCRdb re-called the multiplex PCR reads, giving one row per CDR3 protein. The sample has roughly 700,000 distinct CDR3 sequences, around 40% seen once. With 2 bases removed from V and 5 bases from J, the gap between germline ends came to 13 bases. The CDR3 is 13 residues long. Germline loops: CDR1 DFQATT, CDR2 SNEGSKA (reference sequence). This clonotype was counted many times.

The chain is built from TRBV20-1 and TRBJ2-7; perhaps TRBD2 as D (5 bases). The clonotype comes from an adult man with Graves' ophthalmopathy. The sequencing sample was made of peripheral blood. The CDR3 DNA follows: TGCAGTGCTAGATCAGAACTAGGGAACGAGCAGTACTTC. Amino acids: CSARSELGNEQYF.